Included here is one T cell receptor beta chain sequence, with context. This record belongs to a study of CD8+ T cells in alopecia areata. Following RNA extraction, reverse transcription yielded cDNA that acted as the sequencing template. The assay was immunoSEQ multiplex PCR, and TCRdb's table has in-frame clones only and misses some. This repertoire shows 150,000 to 200,000 clones, 65% to 75% found once; its top ten account for around 10%. The V end lost 3 bases, the J end lost 0 bases, and 12 bases lay between the germline ends. The germline gives CDR1 LNHDA, CDR2 SQIVND (reference sequence). The CDR3 has 15 amino acids.

The chain uses TRBV19 and TRBJ2-7; D call uncertain. The source is a human donor with alopecia areata. Source: CD8+ T cells sorted from blood, taken at week 0. CDR3: CASSITGSPSYEQYF. The CDR3 DNA reads TGTGCCAGTAGTATTACTGGCTCCCCCTCCTACGAGCAGTACTTC.